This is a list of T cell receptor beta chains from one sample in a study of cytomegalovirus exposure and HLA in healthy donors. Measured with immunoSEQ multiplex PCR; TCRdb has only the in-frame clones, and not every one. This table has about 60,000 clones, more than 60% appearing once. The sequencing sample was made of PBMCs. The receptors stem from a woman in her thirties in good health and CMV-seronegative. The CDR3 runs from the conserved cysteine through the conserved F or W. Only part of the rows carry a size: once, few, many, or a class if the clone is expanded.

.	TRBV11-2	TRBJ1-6	CASTPSGNNSPLHF
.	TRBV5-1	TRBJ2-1	CASSGGGLAGVNEQFF
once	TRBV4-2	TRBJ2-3	CASSQDPREPTDTQYF
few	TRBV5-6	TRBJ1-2	CASSSGIRDGYTF
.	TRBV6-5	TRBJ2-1	CASRYGTSGRGEQFF
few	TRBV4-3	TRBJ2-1	CASSQGSSDNEQFF
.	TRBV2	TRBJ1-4	CASAPGPTNEKLFF
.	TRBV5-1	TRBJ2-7	CASSRGGSESYEQYF
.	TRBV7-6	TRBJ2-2	CASSLIGGGAGELFF
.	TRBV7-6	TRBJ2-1	CASSLAVAGGKGNNEQFF
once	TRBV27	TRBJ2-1	CASRIAGGINEQFF
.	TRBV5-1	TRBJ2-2	CASSLRGDAGELFF
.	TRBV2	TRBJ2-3	CASRDLTDTQYF
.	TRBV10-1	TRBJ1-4	CARPPPIEGTNEKLFF
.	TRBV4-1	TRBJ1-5	CASSQDPAGLYQPQHF
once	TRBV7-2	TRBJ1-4	CASSLNGPGTGGEKLFF